The clone carrying this T cell receptor beta chain was counted a few times. The antigen is undetermined. V was clipped by 6 bases and J by 6 bases; unmatched bases: 7. The CDR3 covers 14 residues. Germline CDR1 is SQVTM and CDR2 is ANQGSEA. The assay was immunoSEQ multiplex PCR, and TCRdb's table has in-frame clones only and misses some. The sample holds about 1,700 clones, around 30% seen once. This entry comes from a study of T cells in localized non-small cell lung cancer. Nonneoplastic adjacent lung devoid of atypia was obtained no less than 2 cm from the tumor margin. Whole-study findings and limits: Across samples, adjacent lung featured a median around 57 of the top 100 tumor clones. Without multi-region sequencing, intratumor heterogeneity could not be excluded.

The chain combines TRBV29-1 with TRBJ2-2; 10 bases agree with TRBD2. This clonotype originated in a male donor aged 60 or over with stage II squamous cell lung carcinoma. Material: normal lung tissue next to the tumor, obtained before any cancer treatment. The CDR3 sequence is CSVIPSGSSGELFF. CDR3 nucleotide sequence: TGCAGCGTGATACCTAGCGGGAGCTCCGGGGAGCTGTTTTTT.